This T cell receptor (beta chain) was obtained from a study of blood T cell repertoires in COVID-19. Study-level background: The study drew acute and convalescent COVID-19 samples from the United States, Italy and Spain.

Enrolled through a virtual design, the participants were between about 18 and 100 years of age and came from under 25 US areas. Recovered participants had two consecutive negative NP/OP PCR tests, healthcare professional clearance, or symptom resolution. The V gene's germline CDR1 is MNHEY and CDR2 SMNVEV (reference sequence). Trimming took 7 bases from V and 6 from J, leaving 15 bases between them. The CDR3 consists of 13 residues. Profiled with immunoSEQ multiplex PCR; TCRdb holds only in-frame clones, not every one. The data contain roughly 170,000 clones, approximately 87% of them seen just once; the ten biggest clones take up around 4.8%.

The chain uses TRBV27 and TRBJ1-1, with D perhaps matching TRBD1 (5 bases). This TCR came from a woman aged 50 to 60 who had recovered from COVID-19. What was sequenced was PBMCs or T cells enriched from blood (not recorded which). The CDR3 loop reads CASIRTQGAEAFF. The CDR3 coding sequence is TGTGCCAGCATCCGGACACAAGGCGCTGAAGCTTTCTTT.